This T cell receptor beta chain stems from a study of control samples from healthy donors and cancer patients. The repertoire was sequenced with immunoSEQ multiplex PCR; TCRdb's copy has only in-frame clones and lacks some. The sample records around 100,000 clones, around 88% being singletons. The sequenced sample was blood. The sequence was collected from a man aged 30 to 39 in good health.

As DNA, the CDR3 is TGTGCCAGCAGATTAGCGGGGAGATACAATGAGCAGTTCTTC. Residues: CASRLAGRYNEQFF. The chain recombines TRBV6-5 with TRBJ2-1; 8 bases align to TRBD2. J was trimmed by 4 bases and V by 6 bases; bases with no gene match: 5. The CDR3 spans 14 residues. In germline, CDR1 is MNHEY, CDR2 SVGAGI.